This is a list of T cell receptor beta chains from one sample in a study of T cells expressing NK-cell markers. With the 5' RACE reads reprocessed, TCRdb shows one record per CDR3 protein and no DNA. This repertoire includes 400,000 to 500,000 distinct CDR3 sequences. The specimen sequenced was blood T cells: a sorted CD56 or NKG2C T cell subset, CD4+ or CD8+ T cells, or bulk PBMC T cells (not recorded which). Source of these receptors: a woman aged 18 to 75 in good health. The CDR3 runs from the conserved cysteine through the conserved F or W.

j_call,v_call,cdr3_aa
TRBJ2-1,TRBV3-1,CASSQDLLAGAYNEQFF
TRBJ2-3,TRBV20-1,CSASGEQGSDTQYF
TRBJ1-5,TRBV21-1,CASSTGRQLLNQPQHF
TRBJ2-7,TRBV29-1,CSVAGTGGTYEQYF
TRBJ2-5,TRBV24-1,CATRGHPQETQYF
TRBJ2-4,TRBV2,CASSRNSDRVNIQYF
TRBJ1-1,TRBV5-1,CASSSTGYTEAFF
TRBJ2-7,TRBV4-3,CASSQDPDVRNEQYF
TRBJ2-3,TRBV6-5,CASSSQQDTQYF
TRBJ1-2,TRBV9,CASSVALQNGYTF
TRBJ1-5,TRBV20-1,CSAIRDPTQPQHF
TRBJ1-1,TRBV7-2,CASSLSTANTEAFF
TRBJ2-2,TRBV6-5,CASSYTSGGRRGELFF
TRBJ2-3,TRBV28,CAIPPGLAGDQGTQYF
TRBJ2-5,TRBV12-3/TRBV12-4,CASSRTSGGAETQYF
TRBJ2-5,TRBV4-3,CASSQEQGRGIRTQYF
TRBJ1-4,TRBV20-1,CSARGISDNEKLFF
TRBJ2-5,TRBV29-1,CSAANRGQETQYF
TRBJ2-1,TRBV7-2,CASSFSGPSYNEQFF
TRBJ2-3,TRBV12-3/TRBV12-4,CASLRFGSTDTQYF
TRBJ2-2,TRBV20-1,CSAKDRASNGRTNTGELFF
TRBJ2-5,TRBV7-3,CARMLAGEQETQYF
TRBJ1-3,TRBV12-3/TRBV12-4,CASSFRASGNTIYF
TRBJ2-7,TRBV15,CATSREQAAYEQYF
TRBJ2-2,TRBV4-3,CASSHGTSGSSTGELFF
TRBJ1-4,TRBV25-1,CASSVSGGGEKLFF
TRBJ2-2,TRBV15,CATSRDDGAGGTGELFF
TRBJ1-4,TRBV7-7,CASSLGRLEKLFF
TRBJ2-2,TRBV25-1,CASSDSDENTGELFF
TRBJ2-7,TRBV28,CASSLGAVYEQYF
TRBJ2-2,TRBV7-2,CASSLRTGPGELFF
TRBJ2-1,TRBV6-2/TRBV6-3,CASSYGEAGRGDEQFF
TRBJ2-7,TRBV20-1,CSARDPAGGSYEQYF
TRBJ1-1,TRBV27,CASGTLQGLNTEAFF
TRBJ2-1,TRBV12-3/TRBV12-4,CASSSPSGTSGDNEQFF